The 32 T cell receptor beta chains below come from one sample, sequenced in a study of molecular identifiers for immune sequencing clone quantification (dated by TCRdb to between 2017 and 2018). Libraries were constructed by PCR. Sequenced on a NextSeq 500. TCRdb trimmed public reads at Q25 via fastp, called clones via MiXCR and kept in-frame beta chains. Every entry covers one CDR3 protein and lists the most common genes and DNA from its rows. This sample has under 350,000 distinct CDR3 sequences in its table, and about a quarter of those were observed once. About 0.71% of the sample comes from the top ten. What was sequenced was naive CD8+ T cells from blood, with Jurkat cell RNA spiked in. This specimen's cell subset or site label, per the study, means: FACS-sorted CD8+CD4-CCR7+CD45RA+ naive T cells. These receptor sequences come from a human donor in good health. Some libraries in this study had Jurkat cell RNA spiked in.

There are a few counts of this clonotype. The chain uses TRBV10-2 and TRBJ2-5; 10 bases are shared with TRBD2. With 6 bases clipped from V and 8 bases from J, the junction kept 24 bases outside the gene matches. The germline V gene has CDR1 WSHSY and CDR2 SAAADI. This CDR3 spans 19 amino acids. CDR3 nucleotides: TGCGCCAGCAGGACGGGACACCCAAGGACTAGCGGAGACCCCGGAACCCAGTACTTC. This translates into CASRTGHPRTSGDPGTQYF.

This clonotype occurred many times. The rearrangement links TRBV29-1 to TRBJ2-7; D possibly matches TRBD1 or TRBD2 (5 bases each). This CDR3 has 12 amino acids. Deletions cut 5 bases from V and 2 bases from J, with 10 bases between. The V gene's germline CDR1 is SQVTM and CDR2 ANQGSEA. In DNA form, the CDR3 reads TGCAGCGTTCGGGACGAAGCCTACGAGCAGTACTTC. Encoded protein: CSVRDEAYEQYF.

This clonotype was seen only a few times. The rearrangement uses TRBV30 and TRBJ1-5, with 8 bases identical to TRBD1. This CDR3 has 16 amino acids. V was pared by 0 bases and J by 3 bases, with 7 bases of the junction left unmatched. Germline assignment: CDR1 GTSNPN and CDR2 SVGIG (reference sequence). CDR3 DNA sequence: TGTGCCTGGAGTGTACCCCGGACAGGGCCCAATCAGCCCCAGCATTTT. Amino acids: CAWSVPRTGPNQPQHF. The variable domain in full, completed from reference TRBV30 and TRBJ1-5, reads SQTIHQWPATLVQPVGSPLSLECTVEGTSNPNLYWYRQAAGRGLQLLFYSVGIGQISSEVPQNLSASRPQDRQFILSSKKLLLSDSGFYLCAWSVPRTGPNQPQHFGDGTRLSIL.

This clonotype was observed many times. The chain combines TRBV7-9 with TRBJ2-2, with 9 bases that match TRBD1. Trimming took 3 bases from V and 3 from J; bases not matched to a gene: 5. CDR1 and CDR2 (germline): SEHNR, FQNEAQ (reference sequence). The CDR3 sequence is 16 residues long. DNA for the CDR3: TGTGCCAGCAGCTTTCCGGGACAGGGCTACACCGGGGAGCTGTTTTTT. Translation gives CASSFPGQGYTGELFF.

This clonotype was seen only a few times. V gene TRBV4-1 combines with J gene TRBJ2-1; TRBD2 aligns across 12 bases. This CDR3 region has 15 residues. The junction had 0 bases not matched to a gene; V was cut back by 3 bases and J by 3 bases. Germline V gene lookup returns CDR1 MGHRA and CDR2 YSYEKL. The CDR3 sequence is CASSQTSGSYNEQFF. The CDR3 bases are TGCGCCAGCAGCCAGACTAGCGGGAGCTACAATGAGCAGTTCTTC.

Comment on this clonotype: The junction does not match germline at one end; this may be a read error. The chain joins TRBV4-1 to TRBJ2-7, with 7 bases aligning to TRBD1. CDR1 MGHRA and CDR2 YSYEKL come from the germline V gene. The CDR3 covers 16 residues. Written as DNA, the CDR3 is TGCGCCCGCAGCCAAGTGTCGACAGGGCTGGGCTACGCGCAGTACTTC. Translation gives CARSQVSTGLGYAQYF.

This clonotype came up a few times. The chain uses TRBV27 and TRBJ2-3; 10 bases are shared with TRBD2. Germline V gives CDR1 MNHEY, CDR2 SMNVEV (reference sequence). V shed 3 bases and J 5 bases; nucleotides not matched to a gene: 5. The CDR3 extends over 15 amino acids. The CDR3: CASSFGPSGGDTQYF. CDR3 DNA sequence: TGTGCCAGCAGTTTTGGTCCTAGCGGGGGAGATACGCAGTATTTT.

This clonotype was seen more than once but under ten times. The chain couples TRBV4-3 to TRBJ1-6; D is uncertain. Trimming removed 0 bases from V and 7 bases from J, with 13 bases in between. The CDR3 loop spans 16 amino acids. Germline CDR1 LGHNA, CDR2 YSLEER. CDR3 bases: TGCGCCAGCAGCCAAGAACACAGTCCGGCCAATTCACCCCTCCACTTT. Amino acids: CASSQEHSPANSPLHF.

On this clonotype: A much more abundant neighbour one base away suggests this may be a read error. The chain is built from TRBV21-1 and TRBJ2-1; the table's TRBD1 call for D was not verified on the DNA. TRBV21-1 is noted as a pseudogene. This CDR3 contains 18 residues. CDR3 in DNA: TGTGCCAGCGGCAAAGATGAGATAACAGGGGTCTCCTACAATGAGCAGTTCTTC. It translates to CASGKDEITGVSYNEQFF.

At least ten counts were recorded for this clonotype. The CDR3, as DNA: TGTGCCAGCAGTAGGACAGGGTTGTCAGATACGCAGTATTTT. This sequence encodes CASSRTGLSDTQYF. This chain uses TRBV12-3 or TRBV12-4 with TRBJ2-3; 8 bases map to TRBD1. V was pared by 5 bases and J by 4 bases, with 5 bases of the junction left unmatched. The CDR3 length is 14 residues.

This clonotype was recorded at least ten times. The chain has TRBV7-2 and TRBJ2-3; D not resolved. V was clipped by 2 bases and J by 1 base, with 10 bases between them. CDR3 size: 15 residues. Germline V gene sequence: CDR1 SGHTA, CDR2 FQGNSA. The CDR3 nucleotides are TGTGCCAGCAGCTTAATTATAGGCCGCACAGATACGCAGTATTTT. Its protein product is CASSLIIGRTDTQYF. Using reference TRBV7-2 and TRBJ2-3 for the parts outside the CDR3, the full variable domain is GAGVSQSPSNKVTEKGKDVELRCDPISGHTALYWYRQSLGQGLEFLIYFQGNSAPDKSGLPSDRFSAERTGGSVSTLTIQRTQQEDSAVYLCASSLIIGRTDTQYFGPGTRLTVL.

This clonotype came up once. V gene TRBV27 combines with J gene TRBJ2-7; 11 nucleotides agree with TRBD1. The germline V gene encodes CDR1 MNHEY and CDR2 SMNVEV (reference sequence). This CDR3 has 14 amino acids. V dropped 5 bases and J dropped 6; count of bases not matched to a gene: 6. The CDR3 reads CASSPWTGGSEQYF. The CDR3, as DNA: TGTGCCAGCAGTCCCTGGACAGGGGGCTCCGAGCAGTACTTC.

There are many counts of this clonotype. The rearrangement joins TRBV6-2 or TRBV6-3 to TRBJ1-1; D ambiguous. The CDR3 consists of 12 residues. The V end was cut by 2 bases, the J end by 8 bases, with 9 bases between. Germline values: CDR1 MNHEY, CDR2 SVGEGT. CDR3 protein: CASSYVTAEAFF. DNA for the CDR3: TGTGCCAGCAGTTACGTCACGGCCGAAGCTTTCTTT.

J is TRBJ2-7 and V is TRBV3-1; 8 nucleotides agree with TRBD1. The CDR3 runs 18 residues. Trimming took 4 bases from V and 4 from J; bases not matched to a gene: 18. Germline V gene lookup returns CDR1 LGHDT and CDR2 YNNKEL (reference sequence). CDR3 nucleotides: TGTGCCAGCAGCCGGGGACAGGTCCTGGCCCTGAACTCTTACGAGCAGTACTTC. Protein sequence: CASSRGQVLALNSYEQYF.

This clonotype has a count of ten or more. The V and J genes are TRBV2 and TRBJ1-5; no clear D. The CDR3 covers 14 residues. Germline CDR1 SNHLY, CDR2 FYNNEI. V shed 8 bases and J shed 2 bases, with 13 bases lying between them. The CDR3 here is CASQDPRGNQPQHF. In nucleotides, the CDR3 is TGTGCCAGCCAGGACCCGCGGGGCAATCAGCCCCAGCATTTT.

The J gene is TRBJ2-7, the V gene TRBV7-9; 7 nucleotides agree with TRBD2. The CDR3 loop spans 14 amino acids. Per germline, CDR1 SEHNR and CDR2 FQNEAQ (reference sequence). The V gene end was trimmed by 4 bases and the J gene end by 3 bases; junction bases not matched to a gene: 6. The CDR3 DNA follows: TGTGCCAGCAGCTCGGGGAGGGCGGGCTACGAGCAGTACTTC. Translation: CASSSGRAGYEQYF.

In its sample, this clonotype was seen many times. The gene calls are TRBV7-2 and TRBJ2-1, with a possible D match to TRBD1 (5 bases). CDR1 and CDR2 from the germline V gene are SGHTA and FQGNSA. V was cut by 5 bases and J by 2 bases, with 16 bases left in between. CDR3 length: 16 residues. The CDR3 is CASSQETVFPYNEQFF. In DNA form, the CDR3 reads TGTGCCAGCAGCCAGGAGACAGTCTTCCCCTACAATGAGCAGTTCTTC.

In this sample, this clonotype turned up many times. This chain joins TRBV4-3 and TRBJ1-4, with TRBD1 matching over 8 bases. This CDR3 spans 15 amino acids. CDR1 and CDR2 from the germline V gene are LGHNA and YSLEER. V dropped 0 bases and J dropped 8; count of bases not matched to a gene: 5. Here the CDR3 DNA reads TGCGCCAGCAGCCAAGATCCCTCAGGGGGCGAAAAACTGTTTTTT. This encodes CASSQDPSGGEKLFF.

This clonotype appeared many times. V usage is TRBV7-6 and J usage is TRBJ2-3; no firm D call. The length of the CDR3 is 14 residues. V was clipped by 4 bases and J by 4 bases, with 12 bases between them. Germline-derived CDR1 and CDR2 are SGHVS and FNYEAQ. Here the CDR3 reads CASSSYSGSDTQYF. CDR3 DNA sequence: TGTGCCAGCAGCTCCTACTCTGGGTCAGATACGCAGTATTTT.

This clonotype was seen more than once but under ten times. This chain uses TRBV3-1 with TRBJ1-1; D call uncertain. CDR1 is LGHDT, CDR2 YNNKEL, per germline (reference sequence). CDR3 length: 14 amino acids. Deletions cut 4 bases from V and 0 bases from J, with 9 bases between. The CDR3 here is CASSPVTLNTEAFF. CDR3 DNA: TGTGCCAGCAGCCCGGTCACTTTGAACACTGAAGCTTTCTTT.

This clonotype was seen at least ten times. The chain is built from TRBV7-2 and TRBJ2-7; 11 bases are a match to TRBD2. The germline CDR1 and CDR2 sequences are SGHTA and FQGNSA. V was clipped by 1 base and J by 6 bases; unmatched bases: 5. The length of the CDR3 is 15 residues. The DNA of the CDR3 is TGTGCCAGCAGCTTAGGGGCTAGCGGGAGGACCGAGCAGTACTTC. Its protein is CASSLGASGRTEQYF.

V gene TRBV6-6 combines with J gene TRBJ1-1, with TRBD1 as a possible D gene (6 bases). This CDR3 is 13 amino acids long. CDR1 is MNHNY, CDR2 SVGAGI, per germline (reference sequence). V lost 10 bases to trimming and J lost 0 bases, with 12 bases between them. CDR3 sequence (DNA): TGTGCCATATACAGGGTAATGAACACTGAAGCTTTCTTT. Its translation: CAIYRVMNTEAFF.

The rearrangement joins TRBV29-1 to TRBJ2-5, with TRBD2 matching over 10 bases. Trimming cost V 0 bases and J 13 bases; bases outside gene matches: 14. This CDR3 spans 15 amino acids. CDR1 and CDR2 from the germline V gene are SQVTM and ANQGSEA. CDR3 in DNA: TGCAGCGTTGAAGATTCGCGGCTAGCGGGGGTACATAGGTACTTC. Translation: CSVEDSRLAGVHRYF.

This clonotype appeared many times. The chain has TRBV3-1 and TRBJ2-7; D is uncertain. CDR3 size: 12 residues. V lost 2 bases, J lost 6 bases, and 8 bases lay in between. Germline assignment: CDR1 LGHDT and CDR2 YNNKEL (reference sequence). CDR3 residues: CASSQTGPEQYF. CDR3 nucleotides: TGTGCCAGCAGCCAAACCGGGCCCGAGCAGTACTTC.

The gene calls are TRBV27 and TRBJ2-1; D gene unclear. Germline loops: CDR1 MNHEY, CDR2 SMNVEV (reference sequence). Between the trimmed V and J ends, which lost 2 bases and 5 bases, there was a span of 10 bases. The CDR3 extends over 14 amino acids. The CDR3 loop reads CASSLPGQNNEQFF. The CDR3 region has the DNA TGTGCCAGCAGTTTACCCGGCCAGAACAATGAGCAGTTCTTC.

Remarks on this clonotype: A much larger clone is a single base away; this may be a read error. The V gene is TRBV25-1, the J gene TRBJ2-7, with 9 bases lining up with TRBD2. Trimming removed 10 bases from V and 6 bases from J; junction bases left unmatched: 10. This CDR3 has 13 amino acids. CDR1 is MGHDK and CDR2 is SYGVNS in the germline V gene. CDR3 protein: CATSRTSDFEQYF. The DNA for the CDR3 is TGTGCCACCAGCAGGACTAGCGATTTCGAGCAGTACTTC.

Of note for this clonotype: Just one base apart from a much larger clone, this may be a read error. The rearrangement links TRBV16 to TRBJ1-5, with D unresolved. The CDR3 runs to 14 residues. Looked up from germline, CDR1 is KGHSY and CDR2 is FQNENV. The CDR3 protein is CASSHTHSDQPQHF. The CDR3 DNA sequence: TGTGCCAGCAGCCACACACATAGCGATCAGCCCCAGCATTTT.

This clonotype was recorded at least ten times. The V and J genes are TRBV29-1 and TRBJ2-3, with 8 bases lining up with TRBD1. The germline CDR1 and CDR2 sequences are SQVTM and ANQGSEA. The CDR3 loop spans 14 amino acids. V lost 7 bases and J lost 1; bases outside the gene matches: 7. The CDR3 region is CSAAGGFGTDTQYF. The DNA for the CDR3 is TGCAGCGCTGCAGGGGGCTTTGGCACAGATACGCAGTATTTT.

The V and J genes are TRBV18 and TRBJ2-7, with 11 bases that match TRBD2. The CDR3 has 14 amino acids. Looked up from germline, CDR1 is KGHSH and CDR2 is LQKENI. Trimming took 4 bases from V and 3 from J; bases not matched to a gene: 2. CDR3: CASSRTSGYYEQYF. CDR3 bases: TGTGCCAGCTCACGGACTAGCGGGTACTACGAGCAGTACTTC.

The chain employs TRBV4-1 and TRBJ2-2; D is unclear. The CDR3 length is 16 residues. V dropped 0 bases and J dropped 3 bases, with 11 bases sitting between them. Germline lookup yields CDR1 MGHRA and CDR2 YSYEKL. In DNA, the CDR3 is TGCGCCAGCAGCCAAGAAACTGCGGTTTACACCGGGGAGCTGTTTTTT. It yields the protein CASSQETAVYTGELFF.

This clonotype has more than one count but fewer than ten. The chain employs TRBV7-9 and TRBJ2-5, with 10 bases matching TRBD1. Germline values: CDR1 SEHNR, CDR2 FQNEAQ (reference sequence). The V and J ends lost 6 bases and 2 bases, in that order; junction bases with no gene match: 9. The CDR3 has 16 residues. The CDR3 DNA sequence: TGTGCCAGCAGATCCCCGGACAGGGGGTTGCAAGAGACCCAGTACTTC. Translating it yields CASRSPDRGLQETQYF.

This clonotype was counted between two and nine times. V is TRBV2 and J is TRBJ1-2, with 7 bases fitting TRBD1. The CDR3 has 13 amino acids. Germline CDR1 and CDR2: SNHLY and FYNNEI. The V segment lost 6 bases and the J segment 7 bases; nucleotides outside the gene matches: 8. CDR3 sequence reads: CASSPEGAGGYTF. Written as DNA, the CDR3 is TGTGCCAGCAGCCCCGAGGGGGCTGGTGGCTACACCTTC. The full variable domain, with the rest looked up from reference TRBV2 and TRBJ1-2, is EPEVTQTPSHQVTQMGQEVILRCVPISNHLYFYWYRQILGQKVEFLVSFYNNEISEKSEIFDDQFSVERPDGSNFTLKIRSTKLEDSAMYFCASSPEGAGGYTFGSGTRLTVV.